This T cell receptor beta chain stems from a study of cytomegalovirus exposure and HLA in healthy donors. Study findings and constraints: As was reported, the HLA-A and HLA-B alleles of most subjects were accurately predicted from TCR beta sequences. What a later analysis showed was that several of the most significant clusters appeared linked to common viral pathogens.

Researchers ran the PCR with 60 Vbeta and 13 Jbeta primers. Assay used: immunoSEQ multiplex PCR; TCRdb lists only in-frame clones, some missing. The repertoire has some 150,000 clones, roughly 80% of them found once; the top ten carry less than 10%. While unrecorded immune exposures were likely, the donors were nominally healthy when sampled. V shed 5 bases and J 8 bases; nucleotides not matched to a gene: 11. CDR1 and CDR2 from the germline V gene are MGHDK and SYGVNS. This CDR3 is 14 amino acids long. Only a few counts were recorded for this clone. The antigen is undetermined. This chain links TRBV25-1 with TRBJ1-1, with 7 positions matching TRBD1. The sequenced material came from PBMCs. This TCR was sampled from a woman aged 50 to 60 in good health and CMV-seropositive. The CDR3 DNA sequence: TGTGCCAGCAGTATATCATCAGGGGGGAGGGAAGCTTTCTTT. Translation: CASSISSGGREAFF.